What follows is one T cell receptor beta chain and its context. The treatment: oral pan-JAK inhibitor, 5-10 mg twice daily. The record originates from a study of CD8+ T cells in alopecia areata. Following extraction, RNA underwent reverse transcription to cDNA, which served as the sequencing template. Some clones are missing from TCRdb's copy, which holds only in-frame ones; the method was immunoSEQ multiplex PCR. The repertoire holds around 150,000 clones, with approximately 85% as singletons. V shed 3 bases, J shed 4 bases, and the junction held 4 bases outside the gene matches. Germline V gene sequence: CDR1 SGDLS, CDR2 YYNGEE. The CDR3 runs 14 residues.

V usage is TRBV9 and J usage is TRBJ2-7; 10 positions agree with TRBD2. Specimen: CD8+ T cells sorted from blood, collected at week 4, from a patient treated with tofacitinib. The receptor was isolated from a human donor with alopecia areata. For the CDR3, the DNA is TGTGCCAGCAGCGCCGGACTAGCGGATTACGAGCAGTACTTC. Protein sequence: CASSAGLADYEQYF.